The 24 T cell receptor beta chains given below trace back to one sample, sequenced in a study of blood T cells in healthy people across ages. Combining a sample-barcoded 5' primer with a J-beta primer mix, a second PCR ran for about 7 to 12 cycles. TCRdb recomputed calls from the 5' RACE reads with MiXCR, one row per CDR3 protein. Of about 640,000 distinct CDR3 sequences listed, 58% are singletons. Sequenced: blood. The receptor set was obtained from a man aged 60 to 75 in good health.

V and J are TRBV4-2 and TRBJ2-5; 8 bases align to TRBD2. CDR3 length equals 16 residues. Germline V gene lookup returns CDR1 LGHNA and CDR2 YNFKEQ. J was trimmed by 1 base and V by 0 bases; bases with no gene match: 4. The CDR3 here is CASSQDGRGAQETQYF. In DNA, the CDR3 is TGTGCCAGCAGCCAAGATGGGCGGGGGGCCCAAGAGACCCAGTACTTC.

This chain connects TRBV10-3 to TRBJ2-5; D is possibly TRBD2 (9 bases). V gave up 0 bases and J gave up 4 bases, with 15 bases separating them. Per germline, CDR1 ENHRY and CDR2 SYGVKD. The CDR3 is 16 residues long. In DNA, the CDR3 is TGTGCCATCAGTGAGTCTCTAGCGGGGACAGGAGAGACCCAGTACTTC. Protein sequence: CAISESLAGTGETQYF.

The sample holds a few counts of this clonotype. The chain carries TRBV12-3 or TRBV12-4 and TRBJ1-6, with TRBD1 as a possible D gene (6 bases). This CDR3 is 16 amino acids long. Trimming took off 6 bases at V and 0 bases at J, with 12 bases between the two ends. DNA of the CDR3: TGTGCCAGCAGCCGTACAGGGTACTCCTATAATTCACCCCTCCACTTT. This codes for CASSRTGYSYNSPLHF.

This clonotype was counted between two and nine times. The chain is built from TRBV10-3 and TRBJ1-5; 7 positions match TRBD1. Germline loops: CDR1 ENHRY, CDR2 SYGVKD. This CDR3 spans 13 amino acids. The junction had 7 bases not matched to a gene; V was cut back by 10 bases and J by 4 bases. CDR3 nucleotides: TGTGCCACGAGGGACAGTCAGAATCAGCCCCAGCATTTT. Protein product: CATRDSQNQPQHF.

V usage is TRBV2 and J usage is TRBJ2-1; 9 bases map to TRBD1. With 6 bases clipped from V and 10 bases from J, the junction kept 16 bases outside the gene matches. The germline V gene has CDR1 SNHLY and CDR2 FYNNEI. The CDR3 length is 16 residues. For the CDR3, the DNA is TGTGCCAGCAGGAAAACACAGGGGGCCTCGGGGAACGAGCAGTTCTTC. This codes for CASRKTQGASGNEQFF.

The rearrangement joins TRBV10-1 to TRBJ2-7, with TRBD1 matching 8 bases. This CDR3 spans 13 amino acids. Trimming cost V 6 bases and J 10 bases; bases outside gene matches: 11. Germline loops: CDR1 WNHNN, CDR2 SYGVQD (reference sequence). As DNA, the CDR3 is TGCGCCAGCAGCCCAGGACAGGGAGGTTCCCAGTACTTC. As protein: CASSPGQGGSQYF.

The chain links TRBV5-1 to TRBJ1-1, with D possibly TRBD1 on 5 matching bases. CDR3 length: 15 amino acids. From germline, CDR1 is SGHRS and CDR2 YFSETQ. The V and J ends lost 4 bases and 5 bases respectively, with 18 bases between them. CDR3 nucleotides: TGCGCCAGCAGCCCAGGGACCGAGAGGATGACTGAAGCTTTCTTT. Residues: CASSPGTERMTEAFF.

The J gene is TRBJ2-3, the V gene TRBV29-1, with D unresolved. V was shortened by 4 bases and J by 4 bases, with 15 bases between the two germline ends. Germline-derived CDR1 and CDR2 are SQVTM and ANQGSEA. This CDR3 region has 14 residues. The CDR3 loop reads CSVAGLEAPDTQYF. CDR3 bases: TGCAGCGTTGCTGGGCTAGAGGCGCCAGATACGCAGTATTTT.

V usage is TRBV20-1 and J usage is TRBJ2-2, with D hard to call. Trimming cost V 6 bases and J 11 bases, with 19 bases left between them. The germline V gene has CDR1 DFQATT and CDR2 SNEGSKA (reference sequence). The CDR3 covers 13 residues. The CDR3: CSAPKGVGRELFF. In DNA form, the CDR3 reads TGCAGTGCCCCGAAGGGCGTGGGCCGCGAGCTGTTTTTT.

In its sample, this clonotype was seen once. This chain uses TRBV7-6 with TRBJ1-1; a possible D gene is TRBD1 (6 bases). V shed 10 bases and J shed 3 bases, with 21 bases lying between them. There are 15 residues in the CDR3. CDR1 is SGHVS and CDR2 is FNYEAQ in the germline V gene. CDR3 sequence reads: CAIRRSGGRYTEAFF. CDR3 sequence (DNA): TGTGCCATACGTCGTAGCGGGGGCCGTTACACTGAAGCTTTCTTT.

The chain uses TRBV11-2 and TRBJ2-4; D uncertain. The V and J ends lost 3 bases and 7 bases respectively, with 13 bases between them. Germline V CDR1 and CDR2: SGHAT, FQNNGV. CDR3 length equals 14 residues. The CDR3 DNA follows: TGTGCCAGCAGCTTCGGGCAGCTAGGGAACATTCAGTACTTC. This sequence encodes CASSFGQLGNIQYF.

The V call is TRBV20-1, the J call TRBJ2-5, with 8 nucleotides matching TRBD1. The J call could be wrong; TRBJ2-7 is a better fit for the DNA end. The CDR3 is made up of 15 amino acids. In germline, CDR1 is DFQATT, CDR2 SNEGSKA (reference sequence). The CDR3 nucleotides are TGCAGTGCTAGAGATCGGACCAGGGGGCAGAACGAGCAGTACTTC. It encodes CSARDRTRGQNEQYF.

V and J are TRBV11-2 and TRBJ1-2, with 11 positions matching TRBD1. CDR3 length: 15 residues. With V trimmed by 5 bases and J by 4 bases, 6 bases remained unmatched. CDR1 is SGHAT and CDR2 is FQNNGV in the germline V gene. CDR3 sequence: CASSPRDRGTYGYTF. The CDR3 nucleotides read TGTGCCAGCAGCCCCCGGGACAGGGGGACCTATGGCTACACCTTC.

This chain links TRBV20-1 with TRBJ2-1; 8 nucleotides match TRBD2. Germline assignment: CDR1 DFQATT and CDR2 SNEGSKA (reference sequence). The CDR3 length is 14 residues. J lost 9 bases, V lost 3 bases, and 10 bases had no gene match. This CDR3 reads CSASSGGGISEQFF. CDR3 nucleotides: TGCAGTGCTAGTTCTGGCGGGGGGATAAGTGAGCAGTTCTTC.

Turning to this clonotype: A read error may produce the germline difference seen at one junction end. The V call is TRBV27, the J call TRBJ1-4; no firm D call. Germline V gives CDR1 MNHEY, CDR2 SMNVEV (reference sequence). The CDR3 runs to 16 residues. This CDR3 reads CASSFRWAESNEELFF. The CDR3 DNA follows: TGTGCCAGCAGTTTCCGGTGGGCAGAGAGTAATGAAGAACTGTTTTTT.

This clonotype was seen a few times. This chain connects TRBV5-6 to TRBJ1-1; D uncertain. The CDR3 covers 14 residues. The ends were cut back, 0 bases at V and 0 bases at J, with 6 bases in the middle. Germline lookup yields CDR1 SGHDT and CDR2 YYEEEE. The CDR3 DNA reads as TGTGCCAGCAGCTTGGGGAACATGAACACTGAAGCTTTCTTT. Its translation is CASSLGNMNTEAFF.

V is TRBV6-5 and J is TRBJ2-3; D might be TRBD1 or TRBD2, each matching 5 bases. The CDR3 is 15 amino acids. Germline V gives CDR1 MNHEY, CDR2 SVGAGI. The V end lost 6 bases, the J end lost 3 bases, and 16 bases lay between the germline ends. As DNA, the CDR3 is TGTGCCAGCAGATCCTCAGGGACGTGGACAGATACGCAGTATTTT. Translating gives CASRSSGTWTDTQYF.

The gene calls are TRBV29-1 and TRBJ2-3, with D perhaps TRBD1 (6 bases). Germline V gene lookup returns CDR1 SQVTM and CDR2 ANQGSEA. The CDR3 spans 15 residues. The V end lost 8 bases, the J end lost 3 bases, and 21 bases lay between the germline ends. The CDR3 protein is CSLRQGTIRTDTQYF. In DNA, the CDR3 is TGCAGCCTCAGGCAGGGGACAATAAGAACAGATACGCAGTATTTT.

The rearrangement uses TRBV24-1 and TRBJ2-5, with TRBD1 matching over 8 bases. The V gene's germline CDR1 is KGHDR and CDR2 SFDVKD. The CDR3 loop spans 13 amino acids. Trimming removed 9 bases from V and 2 bases from J; junction bases left unmatched: 4. CDR3 sequence: CATGTGEQETQYF. CDR3 nucleotides: TGTGCCACCGGGACAGGAGAACAAGAGACCCAGTACTTC.

In this sample, this clonotype turned up a few times. The chain couples TRBV15 to TRBJ1-2, with 8 bases lining up with TRBD1. Germline trimming cut 3 bases from V and 4 bases from J; bases unmatched to any gene: 4. CDR3 size: 14 residues. Germline CDR1 and CDR2: LNHNV and YYDKDF (reference sequence). As DNA, the CDR3 is TGTGCCACCAGCAGGGGACAGGATCCCTATGGCTACACCTTC. Translating it yields CATSRGQDPYGYTF.

This clonotype came up a few times. The rearrangement joins TRBV29-1 to TRBJ2-3, with D possibly matching TRBD1 (5 bases). Germline values: CDR1 SQVTM, CDR2 ANQGSEA. The V end was cut by 4 bases, the J end by 2 bases, with 10 bases between. The CDR3 is 13 residues long. CDR3 sequence reads: CSVGGRYTDTQYF. For the CDR3, the DNA is TGCAGCGTTGGGGGCAGGTACACAGATACGCAGTATTTT.

V and J are TRBV2 and TRBJ1-5, with D possibly matching TRBD1 (5 bases). Germline V gives CDR1 SNHLY, CDR2 FYNNEI. Trimming stripped 7 bases from V and 6 bases from J, with 16 bases between. The CDR3 runs to 14 residues. The CDR3 protein is CASTWGWGGQPQHF. CDR3 DNA sequence: TGTGCCAGCACTTGGGGGTGGGGAGGTCAGCCCCAGCATTTT.

The chain carries TRBV2 and TRBJ1-6; the match to TRBD1 covers 7 bases. Trimming took 8 bases from V and 6 from J; bases not matched to a gene: 4. Germline V lookup: CDR1 SNHLY, CDR2 FYNNEI. This CDR3 is built from 13 residues. The CDR3 DNA follows: TGTGCCAGCCGCGAGGGGGCTAATTCACCCCTCCACTTT. Encoded protein: CASREGANSPLHF.

This clonotype appeared once. The chain couples TRBV5-1 to TRBJ1-2; D is possibly TRBD1 (5 bases). Germline assignment: CDR1 SGHRS and CDR2 YFSETQ. V lost 4 bases and J lost 2, with 18 bases in between. This CDR3 has 16 residues. CDR3 in amino acids: CASSTSPRVNNYGYTF. The CDR3 region has the DNA TGCGCCAGCAGCACGAGCCCCAGGGTCAACAACTATGGCTACACCTTC.